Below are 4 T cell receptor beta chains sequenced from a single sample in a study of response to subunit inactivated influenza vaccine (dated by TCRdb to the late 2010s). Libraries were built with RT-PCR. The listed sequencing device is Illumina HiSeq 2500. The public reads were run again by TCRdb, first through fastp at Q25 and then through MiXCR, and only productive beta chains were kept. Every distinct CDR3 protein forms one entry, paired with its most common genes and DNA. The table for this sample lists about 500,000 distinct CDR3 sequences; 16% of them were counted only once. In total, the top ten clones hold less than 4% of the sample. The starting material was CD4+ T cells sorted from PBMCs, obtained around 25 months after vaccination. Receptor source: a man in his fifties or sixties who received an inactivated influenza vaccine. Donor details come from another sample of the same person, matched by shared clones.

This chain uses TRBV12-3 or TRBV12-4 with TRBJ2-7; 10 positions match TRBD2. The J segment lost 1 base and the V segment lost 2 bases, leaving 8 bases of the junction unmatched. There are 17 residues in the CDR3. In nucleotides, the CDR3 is TGTGCCAGCAGTTTATTTATGGCTAGCGGGAGTTCCTACGAGCAGTACTTC. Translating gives CASSLFMASGSSYEQYF.

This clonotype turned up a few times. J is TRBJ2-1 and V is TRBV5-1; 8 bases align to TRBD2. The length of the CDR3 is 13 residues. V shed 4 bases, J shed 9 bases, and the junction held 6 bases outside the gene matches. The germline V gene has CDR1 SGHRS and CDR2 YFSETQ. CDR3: CASSTGLAREQFF. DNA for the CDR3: TGCGCCAGCAGCACTGGACTAGCTCGTGAGCAGTTCTTC.

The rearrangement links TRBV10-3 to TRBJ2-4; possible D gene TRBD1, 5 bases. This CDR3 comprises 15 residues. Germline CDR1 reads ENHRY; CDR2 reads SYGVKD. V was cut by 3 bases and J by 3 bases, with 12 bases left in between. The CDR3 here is CAISEGSQGKNIQYF. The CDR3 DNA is TGTGCCATCAGTGAAGGCAGCCAGGGCAAAAACATTCAGTACTTC.

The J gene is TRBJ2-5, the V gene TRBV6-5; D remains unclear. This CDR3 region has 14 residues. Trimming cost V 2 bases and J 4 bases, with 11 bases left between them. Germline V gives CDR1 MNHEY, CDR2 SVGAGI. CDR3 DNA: TGTGCCAGCAGTTACGCAGCCCTCGGAGAGACCCAGTACTTC. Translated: CASSYAALGETQYF.